The subject of this entry is one T cell receptor beta chain. The entry originates in a study of blood T cell repertoires in COVID-19. Unmatched junction bases numbered 6, after V lost 6 bases and J lost 3 bases. Germline V lookup: CDR1 MNHEY, CDR2 SVGAGI. There are 15 residues in the CDR3. The study assigned cohorts using participant-reported clinical history. Authors' analysis steps: Researchers report that nucleated cell counts were estimated from reference gene primer amplification. TCRdb's copy holds only in-frame clones and misses some; the assay was immunoSEQ multiplex PCR. D and trimming come from the DNA, and the V and J calls and clone size come from that table. The sample carries around 250,000 clones, 75% to 85% recorded once.

The J gene is TRBJ2-2, the V gene TRBV6-5; 8 bases are shared with TRBD1. The source material was PBMCs or T cells enriched from blood (not recorded which). This sequence originates from a woman in her 50s with acute COVID-19. The CDR3 sequence is CASRQGARYTGELFF. CDR3 sequence (DNA): TGTGCCAGCAGGCAGGGGGCGCGTTACACCGGGGAGCTGTTTTTT.